These T cell receptor beta chains were read from a single sample in a study of blood T cell repertoires in COVID-19. Libraries were prepared by immunoSEQ multiplex PCR; TCRdb keeps only in-frame clonotypes and omits some of them. The sample lists around 94,000 clones, around 90% seen once, with around 5% in the top ten. Sequenced: peripheral blood. The receptors derive from a woman in her 50s with COVID-19, enrolled during active disease. Each CDR3 is given with its conserved first and last residue. Each record gives: clone size, D gene, J gene, V gene, CDR3 protein, CDR3 DNA. D genes are given only for firm matches. Size values are once, few and many counts, or a class for expanded clones, and some rows have none.

clone_size: NA; d_call: TRBD2; j_call: TRBJ2-1; v_call: TRBV19; cdr3_aa: CASSMTSGGESEQFF; cdr3_nt: TGTGCCAGTAGTATGACGAGCGGGGGAGAGAGTGAGCAGTTCTTC
clone_size: NA; d_call: TRBD2; j_call: TRBJ2-5; v_call: TRBV3-1/TRBV3-2; cdr3_aa: CASSQGGGTHGETQYF; cdr3_nt: TGTGCCAGCAGCCAAGGGGGGGGAACTCATGGGGAGACCCAGTACTTC
clone_size: NA; d_call: NA; j_call: TRBJ1-4; v_call: TRBV6-5; cdr3_aa: CASSYGSGAEKLFF; cdr3_nt: TGTGCCAGCAGTTACGGAAGCGGAGCGGAAAAACTGTTTTTT
clone_size: NA; d_call: NA; j_call: TRBJ2-7; v_call: TRBV5-1; cdr3_aa: CASSATHGGSYEQYF; cdr3_nt: TGCGCCAGCAGCGCCACACACGGGGGTTCCTACGAGCAGTACTTC
clone_size: NA; d_call: NA; j_call: TRBJ1-2; v_call: TRBV30; cdr3_aa: CAWSTTSGFSGYTF; cdr3_nt: TGTGCCTGGAGTACGACATCGGGATTCAGCGGCTACACCTTC
clone_size: NA; d_call: NA; j_call: TRBJ2-5; v_call: TRBV29-1; cdr3_aa: CSVEDLQKETQYF; cdr3_nt: TGCAGCGTTGAAGATTTACAGAAAGAGACCCAGTACTTC
clone_size: NA; d_call: TRBD1; j_call: TRBJ1-2; v_call: TRBV2; cdr3_aa: CASLNGQGNYGYTF; cdr3_nt: TGTGCCAGCCTCAACGGACAGGGAAACTATGGCTACACCTTC
clone_size: few; d_call: NA; j_call: TRBJ1-2; v_call: TRBV2; cdr3_aa: CASSVDRRLEGYTF; cdr3_nt: TGTGCCAGCAGTGTAGACAGGCGGTTGGAGGGCTACACCTTC
clone_size: NA; d_call: NA; j_call: TRBJ1-4; v_call: TRBV4-2; cdr3_aa: CASSQGQGNEKLFF; cdr3_nt: TGTGCCAGCAGCCAAGGGCAGGGGAATGAAAAACTGTTTTTT
clone_size: NA; d_call: TRBD1; j_call: TRBJ1-6; v_call: TRBV5-1; cdr3_aa: CASRRWTGDRSPLHF; cdr3_nt: TGCGCCAGCAGAAGGTGGACAGGGGACCGATCACCCCTCCACTTT
clone_size: NA; d_call: NA; j_call: TRBJ1-2; v_call: TRBV6-5; cdr3_aa: CASIPGHPYGYTF; cdr3_nt: TGTGCCAGCATCCCGGGACATCCCTATGGCTACACCTTC
clone_size: NA; d_call: NA; j_call: TRBJ1-6; v_call: TRBV12-3/TRBV12-4; cdr3_aa: CASSLAGASPLHF; cdr3_nt: TGTGCCAGCAGTTTAGCAGGAGCTTCACCCCTCCACTTT
clone_size: NA; d_call: NA; j_call: TRBJ1-4; v_call: TRBV6-5; cdr3_aa: CASTPSGGYPEKLFF; cdr3_nt: TGTGCCAGCACCCCAAGCGGCGGGTACCCTGAAAAACTGTTTTTT
clone_size: NA; d_call: TRBD2; j_call: TRBJ2-4; v_call: TRBV11-2; cdr3_aa: CASSPISGKNIQYF; cdr3_nt: TGTGCCAGCAGCCCCATTAGCGGGAAAAACATTCAGTACTTC
clone_size: NA; d_call: NA; j_call: TRBJ2-5; v_call: TRBV7-2; cdr3_aa: CASSLREETQYF; cdr3_nt: TGTGCCAGCAGCCTCCGGGAGGAGACCCAGTACTTC
clone_size: NA; d_call: NA; j_call: TRBJ2-7; v_call: TRBV27; cdr3_aa: CASRFKPFGGSTYEQYF; cdr3_nt: TGTGCCAGCAGATTCAAACCCTTCGGGGGTTCCACCTACGAGCAGTACTTC
clone_size: few; d_call: NA; j_call: TRBJ1-3; v_call: TRBV5-1; cdr3_aa: CASSTGDLEGNTIYF; cdr3_nt: TGCGCCAGCAGTACGGGAGACCTGGAGGGAAACACCATATATTTT
clone_size: NA; d_call: NA; j_call: TRBJ1-1; v_call: TRBV19; cdr3_aa: CASSIVPAEAFF; cdr3_nt: TGTGCCAGTAGTATAGTACCAGCTGAAGCTTTCTTT
clone_size: NA; d_call: NA; j_call: TRBJ2-7; v_call: TRBV19; cdr3_aa: CASSIAIRHLTYEQYF; cdr3_nt: TGTGCCAGTAGTATAGCAATACGACACCTTACCTACGAGCAGTACTTC
clone_size: NA; d_call: TRBD1; j_call: TRBJ1-4; v_call: TRBV30; cdr3_aa: CAWSVGQGTEKLFF; cdr3_nt: TGTGCCTGGAGTGTAGGACAGGGGACTGAAAAACTGTTTTTT
clone_size: NA; d_call: NA; j_call: TRBJ2-2; v_call: TRBV7-2; cdr3_aa: CASNRGLDTGELFF; cdr3_nt: TGTGCCAGCAATCGGGGGTTGGACACCGGGGAGCTGTTTTTT
clone_size: NA; d_call: TRBD1; j_call: TRBJ1-1; v_call: TRBV12-5; cdr3_aa: CASGGGTGQDTEAFF; cdr3_nt: TGTGCTAGTGGTGGTGGGACAGGGCAAGACACTGAAGCTTTCTTT
clone_size: NA; d_call: NA; j_call: TRBJ1-2; v_call: TRBV19; cdr3_aa: CASSRSNYGYTF; cdr3_nt: TGTGCCAGTAGCCGTTCTAACTATGGCTACACCTTC
clone_size: NA; d_call: NA; j_call: TRBJ1-5; v_call: TRBV27; cdr3_aa: CASSGSWAVGNQPQHF; cdr3_nt: TGTGCCAGCAGTGGGTCCTGGGCCGTAGGCAATCAGCCCCAGCATTTT
clone_size: once; d_call: NA; j_call: TRBJ1-5; v_call: TRBV20-1; cdr3_aa: CSASLGFNQPQHF; cdr3_nt: TGCAGTGCTAGTCTCGGGTTCAATCAGCCCCAGCATTTT
clone_size: NA; d_call: TRBD1; j_call: TRBJ2-6; v_call: TRBV30; cdr3_aa: CASGQDGESGANVLTF; cdr3_nt: TGTGCCTCCGGACAGGATGGGGAATCTGGGGCCAACGTCCTGACTTTC
clone_size: NA; d_call: TRBD2; j_call: TRBJ2-2; v_call: TRBV6-1; cdr3_aa: CASSEAGGAGELFF; cdr3_nt: TGTGCCAGCAGTGAAGCGGGGGGGGCCGGGGAGCTGTTTTTT
clone_size: NA; d_call: NA; j_call: TRBJ2-1; v_call: TRBV3-1/TRBV3-2; cdr3_aa: CASSRGRRDGKFYNEQFF; cdr3_nt: TGTGCCAGCAGCCGCGGTAGGAGGGATGGGAAATTCTACAATGAGCAGTTCTTC
clone_size: NA; d_call: TRBD1; j_call: TRBJ1-6; v_call: TRBV30; cdr3_aa: CAWSDPAGQGGFNSPLHF; cdr3_nt: TGTGCCTGGAGTGACCCCGCCGGACAGGGCGGTTTTAATTCACCCCTCCACTTT
clone_size: NA; d_call: NA; j_call: TRBJ1-4; v_call: TRBV6-5; cdr3_aa: CASSGGHSTNEKLFF; cdr3_nt: TGTGCCAGCTCGGGGGGTCACTCAACTAATGAAAAACTGTTTTTT
clone_size: NA; d_call: TRBD1; j_call: TRBJ1-1; v_call: TRBV7-9; cdr3_aa: CASSLGGTTGRTEAFF; cdr3_nt: TGTGCCAGCAGCTTAGGGGGAACGACAGGGAGGACTGAAGCTTTCTTT
clone_size: NA; d_call: NA; j_call: TRBJ1-4; v_call: TRBV4-1; cdr3_aa: CASSQPPGQQNEKLFF; cdr3_nt: TGCGCCAGCAGCCAACCCCCAGGCCAGCAGAATGAAAAACTGTTTTTT
clone_size: NA; d_call: NA; j_call: TRBJ1-2; v_call: TRBV3-1/TRBV3-2; cdr3_aa: CASSLQAGDGYTF; cdr3_nt: TGTGCCAGCAGCCTCCAGGCGGGCGATGGCTACACCTTC
clone_size: NA; d_call: TRBD2; j_call: TRBJ2-1; v_call: TRBV6-5; cdr3_aa: CASSYRGDNEQFF; cdr3_nt: TGTGCCAGCAGTTACCGGGGGGACAATGAGCAGTTCTTC
clone_size: NA; d_call: TRBD1; j_call: TRBJ2-7; v_call: TRBV7-9; cdr3_aa: CASTLIAGGFYEQYF; cdr3_nt: TGTGCCAGCACCTTGATCGCAGGGGGTTTCTACGAGCAGTACTTC
clone_size: NA; d_call: NA; j_call: TRBJ1-2; v_call: TRBV6-5; cdr3_aa: CASSRRGSYGYTF; cdr3_nt: TGTGCCAGCAGTCGAAGGGGGAGCTATGGCTACACCTTC
clone_size: NA; d_call: NA; j_call: TRBJ2-1; v_call: TRBV10-1; cdr3_aa: CASSISDDEQFF; cdr3_nt: TGCGCCAGCAGTATCAGCGACGATGAGCAGTTCTTC
clone_size: NA; d_call: TRBD2; j_call: TRBJ2-1; v_call: TRBV3-1/TRBV3-2; cdr3_aa: CASSQGGGTGQFF; cdr3_nt: TGTGCCAGCAGCCAAGGGGGGGGTACAGGACAGTTCTTC
clone_size: NA; d_call: NA; j_call: TRBJ2-7; v_call: TRBV6-5; cdr3_aa: CASSYQHSSTKYF; cdr3_nt: TGTGCCAGCAGTTACCAACATAGCAGTACGAAGTACTTC
clone_size: NA; d_call: NA; j_call: TRBJ2-7; v_call: TRBV4-2; cdr3_aa: CASSQVDSRDGEQYF; cdr3_nt: TGTGCCAGCAGCCAAGTGGACAGTAGGGATGGCGAGCAGTACTTC
clone_size: NA; d_call: NA; j_call: TRBJ2-1; v_call: TRBV3-1/TRBV3-2; cdr3_aa: CASSQVQDNEQFF; cdr3_nt: TGTGCCAGCAGCCAAGTACAGGACAATGAGCAGTTCTTC
clone_size: NA; d_call: NA; j_call: TRBJ2-7; v_call: TRBV12-3/TRBV12-4; cdr3_aa: CASSSQGYEQYF; cdr3_nt: TGTGCCAGCAGTTCGCAGGGTTACGAGCAGTACTTC
clone_size: once; d_call: TRBD1; j_call: TRBJ2-3; v_call: TRBV5-1; cdr3_aa: CASSPGGDRGPNTQYF; cdr3_nt: TGCGCCAGCAGCCCAGGGGGGGACAGGGGGCCGAATACGCAGTATTTT
clone_size: NA; d_call: TRBD1; j_call: TRBJ2-2; v_call: TRBV5-1; cdr3_aa: CASSSDRVNTGELFF; cdr3_nt: TGCGCCAGCAGTTCGGACAGGGTCAACACCGGGGAGCTGTTTTTT
clone_size: NA; d_call: TRBD1; j_call: TRBJ1-4; v_call: TRBV4-1; cdr3_aa: CASSRQTGGNEKLFF; cdr3_nt: TGCGCCAGCAGCCGACAGACAGGGGGGAATGAAAAACTGTTTTTT
clone_size: NA; d_call: NA; j_call: TRBJ2-1; v_call: TRBV29-1; cdr3_aa: CSTPAGGSYNEQFF; cdr3_nt: TGCAGCACCCCAGCAGGGGGGTCCTACAATGAGCAGTTCTTC
clone_size: NA; d_call: TRBD1; j_call: TRBJ1-1; v_call: TRBV7-9; cdr3_aa: CASSSGQGALTEAFF; cdr3_nt: TGTGCCAGCAGTTCGGGACAGGGGGCGCTTACTGAAGCTTTCTTT
clone_size: NA; d_call: TRBD1; j_call: TRBJ2-2; v_call: TRBV27; cdr3_aa: CASSFGQGAAGELFF; cdr3_nt: TGTGCCAGCAGTTTTGGCCAGGGGGCCGCCGGGGAGCTGTTTTTT
clone_size: NA; d_call: TRBD2; j_call: TRBJ2-1; v_call: TRBV9; cdr3_aa: CASLPGAGGQDEQFF; cdr3_nt: TGTGCCAGCCTCCCTGGAGCGGGGGGGCAGGATGAGCAGTTCTTC
clone_size: NA; d_call: TRBD2; j_call: TRBJ2-5; v_call: TRBV28; cdr3_aa: CASSLPSGGPQETQYF; cdr3_nt: TGTGCCAGCAGTTTACCTAGCGGGGGGCCCCAAGAGACCCAGTACTTC